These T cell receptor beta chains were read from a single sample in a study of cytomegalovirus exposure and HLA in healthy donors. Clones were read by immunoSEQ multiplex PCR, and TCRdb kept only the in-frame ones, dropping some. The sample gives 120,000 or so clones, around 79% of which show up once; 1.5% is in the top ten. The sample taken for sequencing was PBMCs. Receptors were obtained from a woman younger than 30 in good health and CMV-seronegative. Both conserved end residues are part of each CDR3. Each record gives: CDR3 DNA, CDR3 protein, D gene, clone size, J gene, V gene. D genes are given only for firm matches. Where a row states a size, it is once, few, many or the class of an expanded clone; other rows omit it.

CDR3nt: TGCGCCAGCAGCCCGCCGGGGGGCGGAACCGGGGAGCTGTTTTTT; CDR3aa: CASSPPGGGTGELFF; d_gene: .; abundance: .; j_gene: TRBJ2-2; v_gene: TRBV5-1
CDR3nt: TGTGCCATCAGTGGGACAGGAGGTACGGAGGGCTACACCTTC; CDR3aa: CAISGTGGTEGYTF; d_gene: TRBD1; abundance: once; j_gene: TRBJ1-2; v_gene: TRBV10-3
CDR3nt: TGCGCCAGCAGCTTCGGGACAGGGGGCGGAACCGGGGAGCTGTTTTTT; CDR3aa: CASSFGTGGGTGELFF; d_gene: TRBD1; abundance: .; j_gene: TRBJ2-2; v_gene: TRBV5-1
CDR3nt: TGCGCCAGCAGCCAAGTCACGGGGTTCGAGCAGTACTTC; CDR3aa: CASSQVTGFEQYF; d_gene: .; abundance: once; j_gene: TRBJ2-7; v_gene: TRBV4-1
CDR3nt: TGTGCCAGCAGCTTGGTGACAGGGGGCCTCTACACCTTC; CDR3aa: CASSLVTGGLYTF; d_gene: TRBD1; abundance: .; j_gene: TRBJ1-2; v_gene: TRBV7-2
CDR3nt: TGTGCCAGCAGCTTAGACAGGGGTGGCCAGCCCCAGCATTTT; CDR3aa: CASSLDRGGQPQHF; d_gene: .; abundance: .; j_gene: TRBJ1-5; v_gene: TRBV11-2
CDR3nt: TGTGCCAGCAGCTCGACTAGCGGGGATTACAATGAGCAGTTCTTC; CDR3aa: CASSSTSGDYNEQFF; d_gene: TRBD2; abundance: .; j_gene: TRBJ2-1; v_gene: TRBV7-8
CDR3nt: TGTGCCAGCTCACCAGGGGGCTCCTGGAGCTCCTACAATGAGCAGTTCTTC; CDR3aa: CASSPGGSWSSYNEQFF; d_gene: .; abundance: .; j_gene: TRBJ2-1; v_gene: TRBV18
CDR3nt: TGTGCCAGCAGCCCTACAGGTAAGGGCACTGAAGCTTTCTTT; CDR3aa: CASSPTGKGTEAFF; d_gene: .; abundance: .; j_gene: TRBJ1-1; v_gene: TRBV5-6
CDR3nt: TGTGCCAGCAGCCTACTAATGGAGACCCAGTACTTC; CDR3aa: CASSLLMETQYF; d_gene: .; abundance: .; j_gene: TRBJ2-5; v_gene: TRBV7-9
CDR3nt: TGTGCCAGCACCCTCTCGGGAAATGGAGAAAAACTGTTTTTT; CDR3aa: CASTLSGNGEKLFF; d_gene: .; abundance: .; j_gene: TRBJ1-4; v_gene: TRBV5-6